Detailed here is one T cell receptor (beta chain). As handled by the study authors: The assay estimated nucleated cells by amplifying reference gene primers. Assay: immunoSEQ multiplex PCR; the TCRdb copy retains only in-frame clones and omits some. V and J calls and clone size are those listed in that table; D and trimming were worked out from the DNA. The sample includes around 300,000 clones, around four fifths of them seen just once. These data originate in a study of blood T cell repertoires in COVID-19. Overall study: The study drew acute and convalescent COVID-19 samples from the United States, Italy and Spain. T cells, B-cell-depleted T cells, or PBMCs provided the cDNA or gDNA that served as material.

This CDR3 region has 13 residues. Germline V gene lookup returns CDR1 MDHEN and CDR2 SYDVKM. V was cut by 6 bases and J by 3 bases, with 11 bases left in between. The chain employs TRBV28 and TRBJ1-2; D remains ambiguous. What was sequenced was peripheral blood. This receptor was obtained from a woman between 50 and 59 years old with active or convalescent COVID-19. The CDR3 sequence is CASSLGRHYGYTF. The DNA of the CDR3 is TGTGCCAGCAGCCTAGGGAGACACTATGGCTACACCTTC.